This T cell receptor beta chain was sequenced during a study of human T cells and chemical hapten exposure. A single record per CDR3 protein comes from TCRdb applying MiXCR to the RACE reads. The sample includes some 350,000 distinct CDR3 sequences, under 8% seen only once; the top ten take about 8%. Time point specified: patch test 1, 2 weeks after DPC sensitization. The treatment is: therapeutic diphenylcyclopropenone sensitization with weekly scalp DPC. V lost 6 bases, J lost 0 bases, and 9 bases stayed unmatched. The CDR3 has 16 residues. From germline, CDR1 is ENHRY and CDR2 SYGVKD. Sequenced material: whole blood, taken in connection with sensitization to the hapten diphenylcyclopropenone (DPC). The sequence came from a woman aged 18-30 years with alopecia areata. Some clones in this sample may be carry-over from other donors' samples. The chain uses TRBV10-3 and TRBJ1-2; 8 nucleotides agree with TRBD1. Here the CDR3 DNA reads TGTGCCATCAGGGGGACAGGATTGCCAGCTAACTATGGCTACACCTTC. It specifies CAIRGTGLPANYGYTF.